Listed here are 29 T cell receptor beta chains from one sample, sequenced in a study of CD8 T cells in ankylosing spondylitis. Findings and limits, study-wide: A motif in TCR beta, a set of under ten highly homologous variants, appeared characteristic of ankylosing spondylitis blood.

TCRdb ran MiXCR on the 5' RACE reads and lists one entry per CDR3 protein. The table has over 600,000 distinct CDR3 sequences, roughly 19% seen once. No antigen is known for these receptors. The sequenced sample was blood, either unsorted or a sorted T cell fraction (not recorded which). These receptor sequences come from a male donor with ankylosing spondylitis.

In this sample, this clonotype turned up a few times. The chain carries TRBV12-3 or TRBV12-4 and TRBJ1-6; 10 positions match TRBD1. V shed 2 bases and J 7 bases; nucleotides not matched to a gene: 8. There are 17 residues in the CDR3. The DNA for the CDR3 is TGTGCCAGCAGTTTAACCCCAGGGACAGGGGCAAATTCACCCCTCCACTTT. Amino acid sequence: CASSLTPGTGANSPLHF.

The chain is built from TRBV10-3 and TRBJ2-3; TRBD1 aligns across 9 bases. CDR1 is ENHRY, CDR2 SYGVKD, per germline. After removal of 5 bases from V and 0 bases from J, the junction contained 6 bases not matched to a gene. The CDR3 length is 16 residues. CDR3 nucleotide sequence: TGTGCCATCAGTCCCGGGACAGGGATGAGCACAGATACGCAGTATTTT. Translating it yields CAISPGTGMSTDTQYF.

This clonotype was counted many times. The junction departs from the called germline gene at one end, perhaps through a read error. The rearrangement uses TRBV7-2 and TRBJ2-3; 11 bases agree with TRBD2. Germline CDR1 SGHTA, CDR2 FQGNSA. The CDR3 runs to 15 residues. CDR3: CASSLGLAVADTQYF. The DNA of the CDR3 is TGCGCCAGCAGCTTGGGACTAGCGGTCGCAGATACGCAGTATTTT.

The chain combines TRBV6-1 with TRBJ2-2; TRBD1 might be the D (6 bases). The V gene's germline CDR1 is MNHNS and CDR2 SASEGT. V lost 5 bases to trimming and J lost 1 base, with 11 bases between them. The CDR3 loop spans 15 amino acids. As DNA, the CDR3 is TGTGCCAGCAGTACCATACAGGGGAACACCGGGGAGCTGTTTTTT. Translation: CASSTIQGNTGELFF.

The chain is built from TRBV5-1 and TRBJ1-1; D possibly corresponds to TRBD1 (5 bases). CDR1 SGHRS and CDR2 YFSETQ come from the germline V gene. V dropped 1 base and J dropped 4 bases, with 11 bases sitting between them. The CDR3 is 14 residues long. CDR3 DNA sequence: TGCGCCAGCAGCTTGCAGGGCTTCAGCACTGAAGCTTTCTTT. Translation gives CASSLQGFSTEAFF.

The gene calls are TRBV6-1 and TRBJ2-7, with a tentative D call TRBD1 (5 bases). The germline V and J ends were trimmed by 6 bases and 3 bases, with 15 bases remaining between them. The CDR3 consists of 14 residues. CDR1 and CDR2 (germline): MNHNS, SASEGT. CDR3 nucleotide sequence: TGTGCCAGCAGCCCGGACAATGCATACTACGAGCAGTACTTC. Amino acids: CASSPDNAYYEQYF.

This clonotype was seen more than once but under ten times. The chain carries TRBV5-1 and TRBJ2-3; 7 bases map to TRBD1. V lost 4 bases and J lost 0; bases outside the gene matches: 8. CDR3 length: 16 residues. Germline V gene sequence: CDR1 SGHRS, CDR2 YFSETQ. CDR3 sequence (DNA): TGCGCCAGCAGCCCCCAGACAGGGTCTAGCACAGATACGCAGTATTTT. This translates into CASSPQTGSSTDTQYF.

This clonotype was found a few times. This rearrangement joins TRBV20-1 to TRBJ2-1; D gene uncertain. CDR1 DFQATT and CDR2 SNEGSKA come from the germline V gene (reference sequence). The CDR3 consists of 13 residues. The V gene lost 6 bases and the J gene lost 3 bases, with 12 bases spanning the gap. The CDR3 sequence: CSARREVYNEQFF. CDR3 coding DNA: TGCAGTGCCCGTAGAGAGGTCTACAATGAGCAGTTCTTC.

The CDR3 DNA is TGTGCCAGCAGGGGGGGAGGGTCACCCCTCCACTTT. It translates to CASRGGGSPLHF. The chain employs TRBV7-9 and TRBJ1-6; D might be TRBD1 (5 bases). Deletions cut 6 bases from V and 10 bases from J, with 10 bases between. Germline assignment: CDR1 SEHNR and CDR2 FQNEAQ (reference sequence). This CDR3 region has 12 residues.

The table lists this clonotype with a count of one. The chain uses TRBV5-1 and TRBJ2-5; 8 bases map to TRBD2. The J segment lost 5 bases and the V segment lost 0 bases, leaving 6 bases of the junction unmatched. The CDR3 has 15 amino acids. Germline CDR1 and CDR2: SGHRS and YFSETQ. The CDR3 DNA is TGCGCCAGCAGCTTGGAACCGGGACTAGGGGAGACCCAGTACTTC. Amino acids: CASSLEPGLGETQYF.

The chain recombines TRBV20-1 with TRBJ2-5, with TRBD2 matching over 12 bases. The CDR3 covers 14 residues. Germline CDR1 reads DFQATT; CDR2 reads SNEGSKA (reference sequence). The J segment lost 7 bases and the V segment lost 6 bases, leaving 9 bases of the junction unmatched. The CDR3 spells CSARLAGDGGTQYF. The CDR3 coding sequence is TGCAGTGCGCGACTAGCGGGGGACGGCGGGACCCAGTACTTC.

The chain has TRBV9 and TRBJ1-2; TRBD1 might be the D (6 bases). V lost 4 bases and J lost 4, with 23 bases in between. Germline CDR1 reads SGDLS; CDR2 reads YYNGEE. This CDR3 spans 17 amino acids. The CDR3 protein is CASSSGVLGASTYGYTF. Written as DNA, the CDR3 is TGTGCCAGCAGCTCAGGGGTGCTGGGAGCGTCCACCTATGGCTACACCTTC.

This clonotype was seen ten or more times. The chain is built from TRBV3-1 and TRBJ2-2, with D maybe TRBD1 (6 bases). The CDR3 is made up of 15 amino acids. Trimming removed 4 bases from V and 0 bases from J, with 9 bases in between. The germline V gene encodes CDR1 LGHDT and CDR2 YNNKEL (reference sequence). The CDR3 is CASSPRTANTGELFF. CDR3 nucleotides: TGTGCCAGCAGCCCCAGGACAGCGAACACCGGGGAGCTGTTTTTT.

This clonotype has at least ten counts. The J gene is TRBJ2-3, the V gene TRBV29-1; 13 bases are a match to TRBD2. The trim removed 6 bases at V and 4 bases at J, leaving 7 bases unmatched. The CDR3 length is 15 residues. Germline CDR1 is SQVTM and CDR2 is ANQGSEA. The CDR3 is CSVGNGLAGADTQYF. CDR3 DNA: TGCAGCGTCGGAAATGGACTAGCGGGGGCAGATACGCAGTATTTT.

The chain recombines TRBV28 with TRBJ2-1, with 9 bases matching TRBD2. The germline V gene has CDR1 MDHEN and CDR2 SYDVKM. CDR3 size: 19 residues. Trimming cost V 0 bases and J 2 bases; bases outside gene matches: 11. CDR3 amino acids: CASSLWASGVPKTYNEQFF. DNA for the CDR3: TGTGCCAGCAGTTTATGGGCTAGCGGGGTGCCTAAAACCTACAATGAGCAGTTCTTC. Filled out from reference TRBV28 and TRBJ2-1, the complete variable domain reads DVKVTQSSRYLVKRTGEKVFLECVQDMDHENMFWYRQDPGLGLRLIYFSYDVKMKEKGDIPEGYSVSREKKERFSLILESASTNQTSMYLCASSLWASGVPKTYNEQFFGPGTRLTVL.

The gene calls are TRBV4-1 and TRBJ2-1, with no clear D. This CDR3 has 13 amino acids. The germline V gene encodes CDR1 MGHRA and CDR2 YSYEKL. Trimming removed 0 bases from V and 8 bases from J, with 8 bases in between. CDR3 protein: CASSQDPTYEQFF. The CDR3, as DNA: TGCGCCAGCAGCCAAGATCCGACATATGAGCAGTTCTTC.

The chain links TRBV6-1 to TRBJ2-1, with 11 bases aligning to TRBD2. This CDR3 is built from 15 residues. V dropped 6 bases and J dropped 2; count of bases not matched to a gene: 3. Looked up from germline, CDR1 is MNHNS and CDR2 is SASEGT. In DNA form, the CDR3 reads TGTGCCAGCAGGCTAGCGGGAGGTACCTACAATGAGCAGTTCTTC. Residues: CASRLAGGTYNEQFF.

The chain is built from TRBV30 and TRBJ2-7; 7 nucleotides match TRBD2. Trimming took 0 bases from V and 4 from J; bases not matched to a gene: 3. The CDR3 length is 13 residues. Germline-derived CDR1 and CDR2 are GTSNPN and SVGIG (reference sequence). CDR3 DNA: TGTGCCTGGAGTGTACCGGGGGGTTACGAGCAGTACTTC. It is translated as CAWSVPGGYEQYF.

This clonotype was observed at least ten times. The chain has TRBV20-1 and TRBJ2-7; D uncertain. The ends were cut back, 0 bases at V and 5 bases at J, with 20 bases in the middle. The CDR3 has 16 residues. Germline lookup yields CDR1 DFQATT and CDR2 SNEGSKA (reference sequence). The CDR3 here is CSARDRVAGRLNEQYF. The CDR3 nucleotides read TGCAGTGCTAGAGACCGCGTCGCCGGCAGGCTAAACGAGCAGTACTTC.

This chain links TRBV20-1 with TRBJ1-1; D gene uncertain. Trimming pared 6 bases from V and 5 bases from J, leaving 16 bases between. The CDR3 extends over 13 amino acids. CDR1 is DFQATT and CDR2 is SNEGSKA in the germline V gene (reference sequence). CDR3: CSAVNRGLTEAFF. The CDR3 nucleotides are TGCAGTGCAGTCAACCGGGGTTTAACTGAAGCTTTCTTT.

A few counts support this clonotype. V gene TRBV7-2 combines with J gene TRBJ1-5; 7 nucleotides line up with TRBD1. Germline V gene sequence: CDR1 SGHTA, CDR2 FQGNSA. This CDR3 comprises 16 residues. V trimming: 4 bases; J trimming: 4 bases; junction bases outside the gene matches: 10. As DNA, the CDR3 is TGTGCCAGCAGCTCTGAGATCGGACAGGTTAATCAGCCCCAGCATTTT. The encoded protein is CASSSEIGQVNQPQHF.

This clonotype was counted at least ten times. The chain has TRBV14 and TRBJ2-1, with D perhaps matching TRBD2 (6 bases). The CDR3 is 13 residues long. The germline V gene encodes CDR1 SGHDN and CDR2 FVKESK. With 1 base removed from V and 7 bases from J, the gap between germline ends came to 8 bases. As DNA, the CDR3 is TGTGCCAGCAGCCAAGCAGGAGGGAATGAGCAGTTCTTC. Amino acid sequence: CASSQAGGNEQFF.

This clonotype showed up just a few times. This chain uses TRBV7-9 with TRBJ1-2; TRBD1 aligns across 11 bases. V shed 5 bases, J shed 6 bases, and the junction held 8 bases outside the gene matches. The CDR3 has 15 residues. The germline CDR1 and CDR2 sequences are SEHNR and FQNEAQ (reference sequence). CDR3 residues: CASSLSGQGAHGYTF. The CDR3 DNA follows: TGTGCCAGCAGCCTGTCCGGACAGGGGGCGCATGGCTACACCTTC.

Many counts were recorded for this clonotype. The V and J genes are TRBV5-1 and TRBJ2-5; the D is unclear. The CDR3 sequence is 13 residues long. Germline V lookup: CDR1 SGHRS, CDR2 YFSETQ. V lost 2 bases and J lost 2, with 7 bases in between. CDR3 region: CASSFRPQETQYF. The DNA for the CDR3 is TGCGCCAGCAGCTTTCGTCCTCAAGAGACCCAGTACTTC.

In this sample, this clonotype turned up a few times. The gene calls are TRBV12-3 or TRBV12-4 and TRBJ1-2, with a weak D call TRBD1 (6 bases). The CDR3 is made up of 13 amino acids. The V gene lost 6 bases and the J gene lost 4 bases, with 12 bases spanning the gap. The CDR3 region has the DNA TGTGCCAGCAGGGACAGAGACTTCTATGGCTACACCTTC. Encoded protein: CASRDRDFYGYTF.

Written as DNA, the CDR3 is TGCAGCATCCAGCCGGCTAGCGGGAGGGCGAGCTCCTACAATGAGCAGTTCTTC. Protein product: CSIQPASGRASSYNEQFF. The chain couples TRBV29-1 to TRBJ2-1, with 12 bases matching TRBD2. The V gene end was trimmed by 8 bases and the J gene end by 0 bases; junction bases not matched to a gene: 14. The CDR3 runs to 18 residues. Looked up from germline, CDR1 is SQVTM and CDR2 is ANQGSEA.

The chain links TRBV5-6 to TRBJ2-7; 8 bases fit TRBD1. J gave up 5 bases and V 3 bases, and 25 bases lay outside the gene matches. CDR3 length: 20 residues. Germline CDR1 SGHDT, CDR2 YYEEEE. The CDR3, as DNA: TGTGCCAGCAGCTCAGAGCCCACGCGCCACCTGGGACAGGTCGTTAACGAGCAGTACTTC. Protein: CASSSEPTRHLGQVVNEQYF.

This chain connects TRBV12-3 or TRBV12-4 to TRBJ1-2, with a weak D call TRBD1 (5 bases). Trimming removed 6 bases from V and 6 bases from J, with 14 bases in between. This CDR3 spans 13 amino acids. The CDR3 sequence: CASSPGDPHGYTF. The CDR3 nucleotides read TGTGCCAGCAGCCCGGGGGACCCCCATGGCTACACCTTC.

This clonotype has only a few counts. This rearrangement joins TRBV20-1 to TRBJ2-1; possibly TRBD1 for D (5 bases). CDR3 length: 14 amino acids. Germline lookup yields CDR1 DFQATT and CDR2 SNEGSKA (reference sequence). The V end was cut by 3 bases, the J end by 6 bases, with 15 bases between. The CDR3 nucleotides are TGCAGTGCTAGTTTTAGACAGAACTCCAATGAGCAGTTCTTC. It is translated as CSASFRQNSNEQFF.